One TCR beta chain is described in this entry. Its antigen remains unknown. The sample originates from a study of naive and memory T cell subsets. Both TRBC1 and TRBC2 were covered by a beta constant-region primer of two equimolar oligonucleotides. The ligated cDNA underwent four PCR rounds using SP2 and nested alpha and beta constant-region primers. TCRdb recomputed calls from the UMI-ligation and nested PCR reads with MiXCR, one row per CDR3 protein. The top ten clones hold approximately 22% of a sample with some 16,000 distinct CDR3 sequences, 8.7% of them seen once. Germline assignment: CDR1 LNHNV and CDR2 YYDKDF (reference sequence). V lost 1 base, J lost 1 base, and 4 bases lay in between. This CDR3 region has 13 residues. The study's findings and limits: In naive cells, over 95% of TCR sequences were seen only once. From naive to CM, EM and EMRA, diversity decreased and Gini increased. Naive and memory subsets had different power law exponents for TCR abundance.

Sequencing was performed on central memory CD8+ T cells from blood. V is TRBV15 and J is TRBJ1-2, with D uncertain. The sequence derives from a human donor in good health. The CDR3 region is CATSRVVNYGYTF. The CDR3 DNA is TGTGCCACCAGCAGAGTAGTTAACTATGGCTACACCTTC.